This T cell receptor beta chain derives from a study of shared clonotypes between healthy human individuals. Assay used: immunoSEQ multiplex PCR; TCRdb lists only in-frame clones, some missing. The sample has approximately 2,200,000 clones, about 92% seen once; the top ten hold more than 1.5%. The naive CD8 fraction comprised CD45RO-negative cells positively selected for CCR7 and excluded terminally differentiated effector memory CD45RA+ cells. Study outcomes and limitations: The low donor count limited represented genetic and exposure-history diversity. A generally larger estimated richness was seen in naive subsets than in memory subsets.

The germline V gene has CDR1 LNHDA and CDR2 SQIVND (reference sequence). The CDR3 sequence is 12 residues long. The trim removed 7 bases at V and 7 bases at J, leaving 6 bases unmatched. Concerning this clone: What it recognizes is unknown.

Input material: naive CD8+ T cells from PBMCs. The source is a man younger than 30 in good health. Some clones in this sample may be carry-over from other donors' samples. The V call is TRBV19, the J call TRBJ1-2, with 7 bases fitting TRBD1. CDR3 in amino acids: CASTETGIGYTF. The CDR3, as DNA: TGTGCCAGTACTGAGACAGGGATTGGCTACACCTTC.